This TCR beta chain originates from a study of coeliac disease. Germline CDR1 and CDR2: SGHKS and YYEKEE (reference sequence). The CDR3 is made up of 20 amino acids. V dropped 0 bases and J dropped 4; count of bases not matched to a gene: 16. Sequencing used one aliquot of 500,000 cells per fraction. Some clones are missing from TCRdb's copy, which holds only in-frame ones; the method was immunoSEQ multiplex PCR. The data show about 2,200 clones, with approximately 57% seen just once and 9% to 9.5% held by the top ten. The chain is built from TRBV5-5 and TRBJ2-5, with 12 bases lining up with TRBD2. The sequenced material came from lamina propria lymphocytes from the gut. The sequence was collected from a woman under 40 with active celiac disease. The CDR3 coding sequence is TGTGCCAGCAGCTTGGGACAGGGGGCTAGCGGGAGGGCCTGGGGAGAGACCCAGTACTTC. Translation gives CASSLGQGASGRAWGETQYF.